The 15 T cell receptor beta chains below all came from one sample that was sequenced in a study of blood T cell repertoires in COVID-19. TCRdb's table, derived via immunoSEQ multiplex PCR, lists solely in-frame clones and lacks some. Altogether roughly 250,000 clones are present, around 89% being singletons, with the ten largest covering roughly 1.2%. The sequenced material came from PBMCs or T cells enriched from blood (not recorded which). The source of these receptors is a woman between 40 and 50 years old with acute COVID-19.

V is TRBV14 and J is TRBJ2-3; no definite D call. The length of the CDR3 is 13 residues. V gave up 5 bases and J gave up 0 bases, with 6 bases separating them. Germline V gives CDR1 SGHDN, CDR2 FVKESK. In nucleotides, the CDR3 is TGTGCCAGCAGCACTTATAGCACAGATACGCAGTATTTT. Its translation: CASSTYSTDTQYF.

The sample holds many counts of this clone. The chain joins TRBV4-1 to TRBJ2-7, with 7 bases aligning to TRBD2. Germline V gives CDR1 MGHRA, CDR2 YSYEKL. The CDR3 runs to 16 residues. The V and J ends lost 1 base and 3 bases, in that order; junction bases with no gene match: 9. This CDR3 is CASSQVFSSGGYEQYF. In nucleotides, the CDR3 is TGCGCCAGCAGCCAAGTATTTTCTAGCGGCGGCTACGAGCAGTACTTC.

This sequence joins TRBV19 and TRBJ2-6; D not certain. Germline CDR1 is LNHDA and CDR2 is SQIVND (reference sequence). The CDR3 sequence is 14 residues long. V lost 6 bases and J 1 base, leaving 7 bases between the germline ends. The CDR3 loop is CASRARSGANVLTF. The CDR3 nucleotides are TGTGCCAGTAGGGCCAGGTCTGGGGCCAACGTCCTGACTTTC.

The chain combines TRBV6-5 with TRBJ2-5; 7 nucleotides line up with TRBD2. The V gene end was trimmed by 5 bases and the J gene end by 5 bases; junction bases not matched to a gene: 8. Germline values: CDR1 MNHEY, CDR2 SVGAGI. The CDR3 has 14 amino acids. The CDR3 sequence is CASSQRTRWETQYF. CDR3 DNA: TGTGCCAGCAGTCAACGGACTAGATGGGAGACCCAGTACTTC.

The count of this clone is one. CDR3 sequence reads: CASSSPGTINSPLHF. The DNA of the CDR3 is TGTGCCAGCAGCTCCCCCGGGACAATTAATTCACCCCTCCACTTT. The chain combines TRBV7-9 with TRBJ1-6; a possible D gene is TRBD1 (6 bases). This CDR3 has 15 residues. The germline V gene encodes CDR1 SEHNR and CDR2 FQNEAQ (reference sequence). Deletions cut 4 bases from V and 6 bases from J, with 13 bases between.

The J gene is TRBJ2-7, the V gene TRBV5-1; the match to TRBD2 covers 10 bases. The junction had 6 bases not matched to a gene; V was cut back by 1 base and J by 5 bases. The length of the CDR3 is 15 residues. Germline loops: CDR1 SGHRS, CDR2 YFSETQ. The CDR3 coding sequence is TGCGCCAGCAGCTTGTTAGGCCTAGCGGGAGACGAGCAGTACTTC. Translating gives CASSLLGLAGDEQYF.

The genes are TRBV27 and TRBJ2-1; TRBD2 aligns across 8 bases. V dropped 7 bases and J dropped 4; count of bases not matched to a gene: 6. CDR1 and CDR2 from the germline V gene are MNHEY and SMNVEV (reference sequence). The CDR3 runs to 14 residues. CDR3 DNA sequence: TGTGCCAGCATCGGGCGGGAGGTATACAATGAGCAGTTCTTC. Translation: CASIGREVYNEQFF.

The V call is TRBV10-3, the J call TRBJ1-5, with 7 nucleotides matching TRBD1. CDR3 length equals 14 residues. From germline, CDR1 is ENHRY and CDR2 SYGVKD. V gave up 5 bases and J gave up 5 bases; unmatched junction bases: 6. CDR3 sequence (DNA): TGTGCCATCAGTTCGACAGGGCGGGATCAGCCCCAGCATTTT. Its translation: CAISSTGRDQPQHF.

CDR3 DNA sequence: TGTGCCAGTAGGCAGGGGAATTCACCCCTCCACTTT. Translation gives CASRQGNSPLHF. The V and J genes are TRBV19 and TRBJ1-6, with D possibly matching TRBD1 (6 bases). V lost 6 bases to trimming and J lost 7 bases, with 7 bases between them. The CDR3 consists of 12 residues. The germline gives CDR1 LNHDA, CDR2 SQIVND (reference sequence).

V usage is TRBV11-3 and J usage is TRBJ2-1, with 14 bases that match TRBD2. Germline V CDR1 and CDR2: SGHNT, YENEEA. The V and J ends lost 1 base and 7 bases, in that order; junction bases with no gene match: 12. The CDR3 sequence is 19 residues long. CDR3 sequence (DNA): TGTGCCAGCAGCTTAGCCGGGACTAGCGGGAGTCCCTCCCAGAATGAGCAGTTCTTC. The encoded protein is CASSLAGTSGSPSQNEQFF.

The V call is TRBV5-1, the J call TRBJ2-5; 10 bases fit TRBD2. Germline CDR1 and CDR2: SGHRS and YFSETQ. The V and J ends lost 0 bases and 4 bases, in that order; junction bases with no gene match: 9. CDR3 length: 17 residues. CDR3 residues: CASSLGAMLAGVETQYF. For the CDR3, the DNA is TGCGCCAGCAGCTTGGGGGCGATGCTAGCGGGAGTAGAGACCCAGTACTTC.

This sequence joins TRBV7-9 and TRBJ2-5; 10 bases agree with TRBD1. The CDR3 has 16 amino acids. The V gene end was trimmed by 5 bases and the J gene end by 2 bases; junction bases not matched to a gene: 8. Germline CDR1 is SEHNR and CDR2 is FQNEAQ (reference sequence). The CDR3 DNA is TGTGCCAGCAGCCCAGGGACAGGGGTTGGTCAAGAGACCCAGTACTTC. Its translation: CASSPGTGVGQETQYF.

V usage is TRBV27 and J usage is TRBJ1-2, with 8 bases that match TRBD1. With V trimmed by 4 bases and J by 6 bases, 16 bases remained unmatched. The CDR3 loop spans 17 amino acids. CDR1 and CDR2 from the germline V gene are MNHEY and SMNVEV (reference sequence). CDR3 nucleotides: TGTGCCAGCAGTTATCTCCTTCACTCGGACAGGGCGGATGGCTACACCTTC. Translated, it gives CASSYLLHSDRADGYTF.

The chain joins TRBV18 to TRBJ2-7; 9 bases agree with TRBD1. Germline V gene data show CDR1 as KGHSH and CDR2 as LQKENI. Losses at the gene ends were 5 bases for V and 4 bases for J; bases not matched to a gene: 9. This CDR3 has 15 residues. Written as DNA, the CDR3 is TGTGCCAGCTCATACACAGGGGGCGGTCGGTACGAGCAGTACTTC. Residues: CASSYTGGGRYEQYF.

This clone was seen just once. The chain uses TRBV24-1 and TRBJ1-1; TRBD1 aligns across 7 bases. After removal of 4 bases from V and 11 bases from J, the junction contained 6 bases not matched to a gene. CDR3 length: 12 residues. Looked up from germline, CDR1 is KGHDR and CDR2 is SFDVKD. The CDR3, as DNA: TGTGCCACCAGTGACTCGACAGGGAACGCTTTCTTT. Amino acids: CATSDSTGNAFF.